This entry lists 5 T cell receptor beta chains sequenced from one sample in a study of T cells in Graves' hyperthyroidism and ophthalmopathy. Researchers amplified the TCR beta CDR3 regions from RNA transcripts. The study used the HTBI primer set for a first-round RT-PCR of the TCR CDR3. TCRdb recomputed calls from the multiplex PCR reads with MiXCR, one row per CDR3 protein. The sample holds some 340,000 distinct CDR3 sequences, roughly an eighth seen once. Sequencing was done on a sample of blood. All receptors derive from a woman in her thirties or forties with Graves' ophthalmopathy.

This clonotype was detected many times. The chain has TRBV6-2 or TRBV6-3 and TRBJ2-3; 13 nucleotides agree with TRBD2. The length of the CDR3 is 15 residues. From germline, CDR1 is MNHEY and CDR2 SVGEGT. J gave up 6 bases and V 8 bases, and 8 bases lay outside the gene matches. CDR3 region: CASRPGLAGTDTQYF. DNA of the CDR3: TGTGCCAGCCGCCCGGGACTAGCGGGAACTGATACGCAGTATTTT.

The V and J genes are TRBV7-9 and TRBJ2-5; D is perhaps TRBD2 (5 bases). CDR1 and CDR2 (germline): SEHNR, FQNEAQ (reference sequence). The CDR3 spans 13 residues. With 4 bases removed from V and 3 bases from J, the gap between germline ends came to 9 bases. The CDR3 sequence: CASSSGWEETQYF. The CDR3 region has the DNA TGTGCCAGCAGCTCGGGGTGGGAAGAGACCCAGTACTTC.

This clonotype has a count of ten or more. V usage is TRBV7-9 and J usage is TRBJ1-5, with 8 bases matching TRBD1. The CDR3 contains 13 residues. The germline gives CDR1 SEHNR, CDR2 FQNEAQ (reference sequence). The ends lost 6 bases at V and 4 bases at J; junction bases unmatched: 2. Here the CDR3 reads CASSRQGNQPQHF. The CDR3 DNA reads as TGTGCCAGCAGTCGACAGGGGAATCAGCCCCAGCATTTT.

In this sample, this clonotype turned up many times. This chain links TRBV12-3 or TRBV12-4 with TRBJ1-4; maybe TRBD1 (5 bases). The CDR3 runs to 14 residues. The germline V and J ends were trimmed by 6 bases and 6 bases, with 14 bases remaining between them. The CDR3 sequence is CASRAGLGDEKLFF. CDR3 bases: TGTGCCAGCAGGGCGGGATTGGGGGATGAAAAACTGTTTTTT.

This sequence joins TRBV2 and TRBJ2-7; the match to TRBD1 covers 9 bases. Germline CDR1 SNHLY, CDR2 FYNNEI. V shed 7 bases, J shed 4 bases, and the junction held 5 bases outside the gene matches. The CDR3 runs 13 residues. CDR3 sequence (DNA): TGTGCCAGCACCCGGGACAGGGTGTACGAGCAGTACTTC. Residues: CASTRDRVYEQYF.